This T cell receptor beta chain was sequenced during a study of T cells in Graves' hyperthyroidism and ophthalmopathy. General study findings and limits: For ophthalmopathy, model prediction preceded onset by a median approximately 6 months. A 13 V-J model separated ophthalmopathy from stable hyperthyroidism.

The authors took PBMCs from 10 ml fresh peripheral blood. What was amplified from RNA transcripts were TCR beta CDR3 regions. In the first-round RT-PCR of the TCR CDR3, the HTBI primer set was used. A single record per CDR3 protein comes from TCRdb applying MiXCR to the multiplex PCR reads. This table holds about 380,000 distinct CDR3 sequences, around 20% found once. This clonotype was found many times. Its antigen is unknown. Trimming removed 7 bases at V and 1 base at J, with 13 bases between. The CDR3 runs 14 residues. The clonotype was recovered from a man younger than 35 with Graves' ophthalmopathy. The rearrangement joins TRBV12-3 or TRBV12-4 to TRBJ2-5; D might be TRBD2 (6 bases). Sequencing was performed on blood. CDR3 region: CASTPGLLQETQYF. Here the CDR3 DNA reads TGTGCCAGCACCCCGGGACTCCTCCAAGAGACCCAGTACTTC.